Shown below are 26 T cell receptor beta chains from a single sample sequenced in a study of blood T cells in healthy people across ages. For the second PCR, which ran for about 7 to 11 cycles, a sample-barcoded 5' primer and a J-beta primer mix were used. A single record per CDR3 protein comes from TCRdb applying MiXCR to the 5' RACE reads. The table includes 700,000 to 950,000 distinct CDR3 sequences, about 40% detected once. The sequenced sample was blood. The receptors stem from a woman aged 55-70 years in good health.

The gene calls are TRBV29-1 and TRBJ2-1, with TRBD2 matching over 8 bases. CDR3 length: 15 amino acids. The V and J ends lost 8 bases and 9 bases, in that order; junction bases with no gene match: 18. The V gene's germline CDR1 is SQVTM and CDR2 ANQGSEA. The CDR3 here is CSRPPGSPAGGEQFF. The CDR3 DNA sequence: TGCAGCCGCCCGCCGGGCTCCCCGGCGGGGGGTGAGCAGTTCTTC.

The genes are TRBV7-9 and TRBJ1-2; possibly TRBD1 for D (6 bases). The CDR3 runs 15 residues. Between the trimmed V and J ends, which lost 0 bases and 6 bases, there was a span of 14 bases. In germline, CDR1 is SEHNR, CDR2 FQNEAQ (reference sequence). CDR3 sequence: CASSLAQGGRDGYTF. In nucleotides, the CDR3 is TGTGCCAGCAGCTTAGCACAGGGCGGACGCGATGGCTACACCTTC.

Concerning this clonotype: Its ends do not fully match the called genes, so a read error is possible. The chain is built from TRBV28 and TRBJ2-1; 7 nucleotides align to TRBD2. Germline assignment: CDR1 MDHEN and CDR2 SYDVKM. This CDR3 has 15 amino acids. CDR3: CANSFERDGGNEQFF. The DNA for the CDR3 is TGTGCCAACAGTTTCGAGCGGGATGGAGGGAATGAGCAGTTCTTC. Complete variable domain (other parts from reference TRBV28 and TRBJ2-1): DVKVTQSSRYLVKRTGEKVFLECVQDMDHENMFWYRQDPGLGLRLIYFSYDVKMKEKGDIPEGYSVSREKKERFSLILESASTNQTSMYLCANSFERDGGNEQFFGPGTRLTVL.

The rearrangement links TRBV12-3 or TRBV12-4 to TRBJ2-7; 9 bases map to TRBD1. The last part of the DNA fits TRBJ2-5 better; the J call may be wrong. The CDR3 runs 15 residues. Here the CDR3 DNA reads TGTGCCAGCACCAGAAATACGGGACAGGGCGAGACCCAGTACTTC. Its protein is CASTRNTGQGETQYF.

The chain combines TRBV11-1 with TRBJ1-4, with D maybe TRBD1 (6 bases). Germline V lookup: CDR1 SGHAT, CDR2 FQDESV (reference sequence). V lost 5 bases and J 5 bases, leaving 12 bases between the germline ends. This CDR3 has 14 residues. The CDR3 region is CASSQGSDNEKLFF. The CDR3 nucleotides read TGTGCCAGCAGCCAGGGGTCGGACAATGAAAAACTGTTTTTT. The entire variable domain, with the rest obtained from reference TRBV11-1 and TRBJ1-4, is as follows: EAEVAQSPRYKITEKSQAVAFWCDPISGHATLYWYRQILGQGPELLVQFQDESVVDDSQLPKDRFSAERLKGVDSTLKIQPAELGDSAMYLCASSQGSDNEKLFFGSGTQLSVL.

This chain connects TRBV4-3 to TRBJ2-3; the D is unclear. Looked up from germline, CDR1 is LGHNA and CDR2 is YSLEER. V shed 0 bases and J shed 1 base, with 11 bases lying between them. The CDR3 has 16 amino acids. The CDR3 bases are TGCGCCAGCAGCCAAGATACCATTCCGGGCACAGATACGCAGTATTTT. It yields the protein CASSQDTIPGTDTQYF.

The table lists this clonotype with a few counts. The CDR3 DNA is TGTGCCAGCAGCTTAAGTGGAAAGACCGGGGAGCTGTTTTTT. This encodes CASSLSGKTGELFF. This chain connects TRBV7-2 to TRBJ2-2; D remains ambiguous. Germline loops: CDR1 SGHTA, CDR2 FQGNSA. Deletions cut 2 bases from V and 5 bases from J, with 9 bases between. This CDR3 has 14 amino acids.

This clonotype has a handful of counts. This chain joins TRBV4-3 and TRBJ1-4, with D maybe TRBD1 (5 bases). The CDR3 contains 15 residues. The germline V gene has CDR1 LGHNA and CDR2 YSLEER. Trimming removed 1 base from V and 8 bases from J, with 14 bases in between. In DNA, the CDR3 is TGCGCCAGCAGCCAAGCAGGGACGGGACGGGAAAAACTGTTTTTT. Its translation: CASSQAGTGREKLFF.

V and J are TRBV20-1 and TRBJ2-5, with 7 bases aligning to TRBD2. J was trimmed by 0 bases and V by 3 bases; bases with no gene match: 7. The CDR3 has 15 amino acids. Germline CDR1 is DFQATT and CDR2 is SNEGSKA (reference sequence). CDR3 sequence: CSAREAGGYQETQYF. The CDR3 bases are TGCAGTGCTAGGGAGGCCGGGGGGTACCAAGAGACCCAGTACTTC.

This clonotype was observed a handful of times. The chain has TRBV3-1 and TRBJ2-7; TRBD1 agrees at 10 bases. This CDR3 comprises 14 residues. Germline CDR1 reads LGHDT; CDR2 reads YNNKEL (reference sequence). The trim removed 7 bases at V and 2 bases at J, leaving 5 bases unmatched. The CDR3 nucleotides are TGTGCCAGCACCCGCGGGACAGGGGCCTACGAGCAGTACTTC. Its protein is CASTRGTGAYEQYF.

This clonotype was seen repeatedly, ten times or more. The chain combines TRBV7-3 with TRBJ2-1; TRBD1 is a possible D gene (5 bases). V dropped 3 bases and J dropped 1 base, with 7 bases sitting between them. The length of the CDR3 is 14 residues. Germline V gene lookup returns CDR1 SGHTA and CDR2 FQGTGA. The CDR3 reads CASSFSGSYNEQFF. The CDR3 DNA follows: TGTGCCAGCAGCTTTTCAGGGTCCTACAATGAGCAGTTCTTC.

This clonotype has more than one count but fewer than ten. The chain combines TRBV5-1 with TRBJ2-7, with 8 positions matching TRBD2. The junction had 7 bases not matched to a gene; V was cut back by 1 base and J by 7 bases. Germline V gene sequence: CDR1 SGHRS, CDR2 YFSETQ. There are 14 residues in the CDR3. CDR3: CASSLRAGEGEQYF. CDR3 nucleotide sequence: TGCGCCAGCAGCTTGAGAGCGGGAGAGGGGGAGCAGTACTTC.

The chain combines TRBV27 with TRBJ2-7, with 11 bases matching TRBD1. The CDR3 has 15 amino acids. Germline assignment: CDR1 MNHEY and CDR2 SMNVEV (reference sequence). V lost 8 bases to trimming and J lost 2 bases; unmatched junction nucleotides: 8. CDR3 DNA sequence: TGTGCCAGCTATGGACCGGGACAGGGGGCCTACGAGCAGTACTTC. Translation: CASYGPGQGAYEQYF.

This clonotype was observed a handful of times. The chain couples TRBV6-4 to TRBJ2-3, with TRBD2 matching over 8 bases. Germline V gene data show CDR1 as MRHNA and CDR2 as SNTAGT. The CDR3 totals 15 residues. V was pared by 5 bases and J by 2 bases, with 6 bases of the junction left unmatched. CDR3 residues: CASSKGLGATDTQYF. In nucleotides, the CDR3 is TGTGCCAGCAGTAAGGGACTAGGGGCCACAGATACGCAGTATTTT.

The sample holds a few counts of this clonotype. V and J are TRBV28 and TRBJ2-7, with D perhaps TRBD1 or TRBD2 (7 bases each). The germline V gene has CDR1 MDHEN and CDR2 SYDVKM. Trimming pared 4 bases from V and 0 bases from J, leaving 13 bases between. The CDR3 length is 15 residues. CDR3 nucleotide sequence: TGTGCCAGCAGTTCCAGGGGGGGGATCTCCTACGAGCAGTACTTC. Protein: CASSSRGGISYEQYF.

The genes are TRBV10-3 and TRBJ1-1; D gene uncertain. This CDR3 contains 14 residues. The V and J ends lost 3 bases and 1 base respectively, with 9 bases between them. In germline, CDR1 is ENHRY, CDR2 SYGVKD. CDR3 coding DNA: TGTGCCATCAGTGAAGGGCAGCCGAACACTGAAGCTTTCTTT. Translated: CAISEGQPNTEAFF.

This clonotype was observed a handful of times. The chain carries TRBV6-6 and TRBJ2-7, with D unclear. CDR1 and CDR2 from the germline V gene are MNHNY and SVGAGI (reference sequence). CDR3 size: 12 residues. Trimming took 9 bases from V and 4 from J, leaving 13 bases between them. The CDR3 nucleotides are TGTGCCAGAAGCCCGGTAGCTTACGAGCAGTACTTC. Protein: CARSPVAYEQYF.

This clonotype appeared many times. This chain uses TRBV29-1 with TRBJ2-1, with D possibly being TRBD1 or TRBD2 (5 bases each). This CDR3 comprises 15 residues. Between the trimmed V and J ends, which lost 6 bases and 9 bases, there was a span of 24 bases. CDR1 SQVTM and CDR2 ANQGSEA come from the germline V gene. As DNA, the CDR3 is TGCAGCGTGGGGTTCGGGGCTACTCAAGCCGGTGAGCAGTTCTTC. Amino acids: CSVGFGATQAGEQFF.

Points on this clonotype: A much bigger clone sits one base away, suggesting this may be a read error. The CDR3 loop is CASRSNTDTRYF. In DNA form, the CDR3 reads TGTGCCAGCAGATCAAACACAGATACGCGGTATTTT. The chain uses TRBV12-3 or TRBV12-4 and TRBJ2-3; D is unclear. The CDR3 spans 12 residues.

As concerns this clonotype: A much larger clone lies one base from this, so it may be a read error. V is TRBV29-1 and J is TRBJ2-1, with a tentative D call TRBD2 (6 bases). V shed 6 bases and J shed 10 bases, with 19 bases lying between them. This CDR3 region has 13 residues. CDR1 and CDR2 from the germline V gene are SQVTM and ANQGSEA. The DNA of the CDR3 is TGCAGCGTGCGGGACGCAGCATCCTACGAGCAGTTCTTC. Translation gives CSVRDAASYEQFF.

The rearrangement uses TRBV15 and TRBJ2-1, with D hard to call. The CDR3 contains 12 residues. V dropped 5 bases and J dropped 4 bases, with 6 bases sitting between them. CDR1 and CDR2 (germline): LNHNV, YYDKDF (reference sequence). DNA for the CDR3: TGTGCCACCAGCTTATCTTACAATGAGCAGTTCTTC. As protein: CATSLSYNEQFF.

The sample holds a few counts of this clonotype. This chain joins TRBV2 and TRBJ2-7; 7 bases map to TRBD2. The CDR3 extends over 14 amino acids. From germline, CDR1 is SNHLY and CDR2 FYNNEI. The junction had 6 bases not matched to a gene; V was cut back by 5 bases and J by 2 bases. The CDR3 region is CASSWLAETYEQYF. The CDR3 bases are TGTGCCAGCAGTTGGCTAGCGGAGACCTACGAGCAGTACTTC.

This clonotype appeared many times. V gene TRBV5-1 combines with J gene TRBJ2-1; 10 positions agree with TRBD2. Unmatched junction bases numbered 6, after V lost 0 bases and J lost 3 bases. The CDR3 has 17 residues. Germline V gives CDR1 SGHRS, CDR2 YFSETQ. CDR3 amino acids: CASSLGTSGEIYNEQFF. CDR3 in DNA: TGCGCCAGCAGCTTGGGCACTAGCGGGGAGATCTACAATGAGCAGTTCTTC.

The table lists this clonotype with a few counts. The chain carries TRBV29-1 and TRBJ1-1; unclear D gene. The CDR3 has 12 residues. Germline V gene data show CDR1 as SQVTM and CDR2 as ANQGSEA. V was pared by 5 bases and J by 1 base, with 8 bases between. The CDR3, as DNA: TGCAGCGTTAGGCGTTCGAACACTGAAGCTTTCTTT. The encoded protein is CSVRRSNTEAFF. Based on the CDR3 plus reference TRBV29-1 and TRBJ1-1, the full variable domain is SAVISQKPSRDICQRGTSLTIQCQVDSQVTMMFWYRQQPGQSLTLIATANQGSEATYESGFVIDKFPISRPNLTFSTLTVSNMSPEDSSIYLCSVRRSNTEAFFGQGTRLTVV.

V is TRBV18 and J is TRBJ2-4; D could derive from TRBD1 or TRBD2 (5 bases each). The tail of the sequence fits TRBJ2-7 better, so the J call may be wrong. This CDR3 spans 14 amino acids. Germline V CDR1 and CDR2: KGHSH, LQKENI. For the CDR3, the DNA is TGTGCCAGCTCACCCCGGCAGGGAGTTGACGAGCAGTACTTC. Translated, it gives CASSPRQGVDEQYF.

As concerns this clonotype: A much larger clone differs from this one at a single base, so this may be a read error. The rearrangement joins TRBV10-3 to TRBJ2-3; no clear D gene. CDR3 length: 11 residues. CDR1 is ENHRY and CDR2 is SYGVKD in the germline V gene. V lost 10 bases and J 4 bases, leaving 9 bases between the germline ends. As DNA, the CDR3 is TGTGCCAGCAGGTTTGCAGATACGCAGTATTTT. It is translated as CASRFADTQYF.